This TCR beta chain was documented in a study of CDR3 diversity in severe acne. CDR1 is WNHNN and CDR2 is SYGVQD in the germline V gene (reference sequence). Losses at the gene ends were 3 bases for V and 4 bases for J; bases not matched to a gene: 4. CDR3 length: 16 residues. TCRdb used MiXCR to reprocess the PCR reads, holding one entry per CDR3 protein. Of about 76,000 distinct CDR3 sequences in the sample, 51% were seen once. This clonotype was seen many times. Material: blood. The rearrangement links TRBV10-1 to TRBJ2-3; 13 positions match TRBD2. The receptor's source is a male donor in good health, without acne. The CDR3 region has the DNA TGCGCCAGCAGTGAACTACTAGCGGGAGGGGCAGATACGCAGTATTTT. Translating it yields CASSELLAGGADTQYF.